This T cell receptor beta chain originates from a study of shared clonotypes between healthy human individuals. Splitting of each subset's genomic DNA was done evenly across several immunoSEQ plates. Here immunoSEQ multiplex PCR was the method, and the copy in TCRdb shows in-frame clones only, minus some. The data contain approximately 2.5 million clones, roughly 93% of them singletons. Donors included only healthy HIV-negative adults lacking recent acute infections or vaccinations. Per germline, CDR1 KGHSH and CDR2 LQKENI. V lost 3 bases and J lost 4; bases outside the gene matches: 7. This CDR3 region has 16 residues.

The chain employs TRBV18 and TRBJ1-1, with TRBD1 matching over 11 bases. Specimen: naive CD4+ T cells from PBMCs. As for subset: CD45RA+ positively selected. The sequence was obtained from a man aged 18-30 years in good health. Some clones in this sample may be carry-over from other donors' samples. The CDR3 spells CASSPGQGALSTEAFF. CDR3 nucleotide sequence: TGTGCCAGCTCACCCGGACAGGGGGCGTTGAGCACTGAAGCTTTCTTT.